The text below deals with one T cell receptor beta chain. Its antigen is not known. The source of the sample is a study of cytomegalovirus exposure and HLA in healthy donors. Primers: 60 Vbeta forward and 13 Jbeta reverse. Some clones are missing from TCRdb's copy, which holds only in-frame ones; the method was immunoSEQ multiplex PCR. The repertoire has about 160,000 clones, 75% to 85% of them found once; the top ten carry roughly 6.5%. General study points: A later analysis found that most CMV-associated TCR beta chains appeared HLA-restricted.

The CDR3 loop spans 16 amino acids. The V segment lost 4 bases and the J segment 5 bases; nucleotides outside the gene matches: 11. In germline, CDR1 is MNHEY, CDR2 SMNVEV (reference sequence). Specimen: PBMCs. This clonotype was sampled from a man in his fifties in good health and CMV-seropositive. The chain combines TRBV27 with TRBJ2-5; 9 bases fit TRBD2. The CDR3 nucleotides are TGTGCCAGCAGTTCCACCTTAGCGGGAGCGTCCGAGACCCAGTACTTC. Translation gives CASSSTLAGASETQYF.